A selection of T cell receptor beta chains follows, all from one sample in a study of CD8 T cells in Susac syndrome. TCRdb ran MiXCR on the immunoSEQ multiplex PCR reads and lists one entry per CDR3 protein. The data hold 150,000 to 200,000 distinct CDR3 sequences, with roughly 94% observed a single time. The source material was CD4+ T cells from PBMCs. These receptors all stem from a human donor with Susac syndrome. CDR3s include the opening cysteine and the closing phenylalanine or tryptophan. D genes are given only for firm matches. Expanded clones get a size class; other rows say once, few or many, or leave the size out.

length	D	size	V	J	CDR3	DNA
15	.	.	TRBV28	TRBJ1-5	CASSVDSYSNQPQHF	TGTGCCAGCAGTGTGGACAGTTATAGCAATCAGCCCCAGCATTTT
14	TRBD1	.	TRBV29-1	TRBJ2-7	CSVEEGQGVSEQYF	TGCAGCGTTGAAGAGGGACAGGGCGTCAGCGAGCAGTACTTC
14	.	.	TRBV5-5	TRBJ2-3	CASTTTPRTDTQYF	TGTGCCAGCACTACCACACCGCGAACAGATACGCAGTATTTT
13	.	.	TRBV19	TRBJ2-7	CASSIGSRDEQYF	TGTGCCAGTAGTATCGGGAGCAGGGACGAGCAGTACTTC
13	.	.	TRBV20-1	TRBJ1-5	CSARGTGSQPQHF	TGCAGTGCCCGAGGAACAGGGAGTCAGCCCCAGCATTTT
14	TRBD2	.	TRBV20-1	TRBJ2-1	CSAGGGSGFYEQFF	TGCAGTGCTGGGGGGGGGAGCGGGTTCTATGAGCAGTTCTTC
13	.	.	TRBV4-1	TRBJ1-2	CASSQVTTYGYTF	TGCGCCAGCAGCCAAGTCACAACCTATGGCTACACCTTC
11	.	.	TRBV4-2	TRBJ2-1	CASSQEGRTLF	TGTGCCAGCAGCCAAGAAGGGCGAACTCTCTTC
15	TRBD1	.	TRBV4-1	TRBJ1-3	CASSTTGVSGNTIYF	TGCGCCAGCAGCACAACAGGGGTTTCTGGAAACACCATATATTTT
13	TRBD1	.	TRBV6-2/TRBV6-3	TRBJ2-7	CASSLRDSSEQYF	TGTGCCAGCAGTCTAAGGGACAGCAGCGAGCAGTACTTC
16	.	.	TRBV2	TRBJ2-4	CASSPRAQGTKNIQYF	TGTGCCAGCAGTCCTAGGGCCCAGGGAACCAAAAACATTCAGTACTTC
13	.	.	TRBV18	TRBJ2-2	CASSPSGSGELFF	TGTGCCAGCTCGCCCTCAGGGTCCGGGGAGCTGTTTTTT
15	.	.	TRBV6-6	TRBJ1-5	CASSYRRGGNQPQHF	TGTGCCAGCAGTTACCGCAGGGGTGGCAATCAGCCCCAGCATTTT
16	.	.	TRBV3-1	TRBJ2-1	CASSTLGAASYNEQFF	TGTGCCAGCAGCACCCTGGGAGCCGCTTCCTACAATGAGCAGTTCTTC
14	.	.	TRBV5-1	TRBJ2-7	CASKWATDPYEQYF	TGCGCCAGCAAGTGGGCGACAGACCCCTACGAGCAGTACTTC
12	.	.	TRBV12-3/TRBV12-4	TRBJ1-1	CASSFGAAEAFF	TGTGCCAGCAGTTTCGGGGCTGCTGAAGCTTTCTTT
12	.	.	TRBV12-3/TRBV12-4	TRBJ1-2	CASSPGSRGYTF	TGTGCCAGCAGTCCAGGGTCCAGAGGCTACACCTTC
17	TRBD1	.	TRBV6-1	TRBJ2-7	CASSRIFRTGSNYEQYF	TGTGCCAGCAGTCGGATATTTAGGACAGGGTCTAACTACGAGCAGTACTTC
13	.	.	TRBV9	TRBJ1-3	CASSIKAGNTIYF	TGTGCCAGCAGCATCAAGGCAGGAAACACCATATATTTT
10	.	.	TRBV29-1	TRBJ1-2	CSVGGDGYTF	TGCAGCGTTGGGGGGGATGGCTACACCTTC
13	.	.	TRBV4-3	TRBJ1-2	CASSQDPTWGYTF	TGCGCCAGCAGCCAAGACCCAACTTGGGGCTACACCTTC
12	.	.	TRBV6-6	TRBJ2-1	CASSYVAGEQFF	TGTGCCAGCTCCTACGTGGCCGGGGAGCAGTTCTTC
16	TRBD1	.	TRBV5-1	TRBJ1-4	CASSLTPGQTNEKLFF	TGCGCCAGCAGCTTGACGCCGGGACAGACTAATGAAAAACTGTTTTTT
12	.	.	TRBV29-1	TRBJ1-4	CSAQGSNEKLFF	TGCAGCGCCCAGGGGAGCAATGAAAAACTGTTTTTT
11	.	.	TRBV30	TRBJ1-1	CAWSVQPEAFF	TGTGCCTGGAGTGTACAGCCTGAAGCTTTCTTT
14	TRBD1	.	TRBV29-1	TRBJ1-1	CSVDNRGLVTEAFF	TGCAGCGTTGACAACAGGGGGCTGGTCACTGAAGCTTTCTTT
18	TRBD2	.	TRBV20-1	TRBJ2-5	CSAGVGLAGGLLQETQYF	TGCAGTGCAGGAGTAGGACTAGCGGGGGGCCTTCTCCAAGAGACCCAGTACTTC
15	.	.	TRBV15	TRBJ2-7	CATSRGRARPYEQYF	TGTGCCACCAGCAGAGGACGGGCCAGGCCCTACGAGCAGTACTTC
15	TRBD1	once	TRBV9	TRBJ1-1	CASSPRQGGTFEAFF	TGTGCCAGCAGCCCCCGACAGGGTGGGACGTTTGAAGCTTTCTTT
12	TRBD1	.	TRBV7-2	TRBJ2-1	CALGTGKNEQFF	TGTGCATTAGGGACAGGAAAAAATGAGCAGTTCTTC
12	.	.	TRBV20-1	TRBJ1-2	CSATGTAFGYTF	TGCAGTGCTACAGGGACCGCTTTTGGCTACACCTTC
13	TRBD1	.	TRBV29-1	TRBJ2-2	CSVNRGGTGELFF	TGCAGCGTGAACAGGGGTGGCACCGGGGAGCTGTTTTTT
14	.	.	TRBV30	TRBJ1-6	CAWIPEGIGSPLHF	TGTGCCTGGATACCAGAAGGGATCGGTTCACCCCTCCACTTT
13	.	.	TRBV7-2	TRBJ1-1	CASSLEWETEAFF	TGTGCCAGCAGCTTAGAGTGGGAAACTGAAGCTTTCTTT
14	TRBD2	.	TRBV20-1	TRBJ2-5	CSASLLAGQETQYF	TGCAGTGCTTCTCTTCTAGCGGGACAAGAGACCCAGTACTTC
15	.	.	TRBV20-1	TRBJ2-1	CSAREEGKTYNEQFF	TGCAGTGCTAGAGAGGAGGGGAAAACCTACAATGAGCAGTTCTTC
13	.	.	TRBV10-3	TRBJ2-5	CAISGSVGETQYF	TGTGCCATCAGTGGGTCGGTTGGAGAGACCCAGTACTTC
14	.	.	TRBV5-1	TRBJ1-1	CASSLEQVARGAFF	TGCGCCAGCAGCTTGGAGCAGGTTGCTCGGGGAGCTTTCTTT
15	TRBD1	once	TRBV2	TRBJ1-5	CASSERGQGNQPQHF	TGTGCCAGCAGTGAAAGGGGACAGGGGAACCAGCCCCAGCATTTT
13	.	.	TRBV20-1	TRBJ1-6	CSASSGGEEPLHF	TGCAGTGCTAGTTCCGGGGGCGAGGAACCCCTCCACTTT
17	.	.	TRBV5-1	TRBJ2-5	CASSLAGGLGPRETQYF	TGCGCCAGCAGCTTGGCCGGGGGTTTAGGCCCCCGAGAGACCCAGTACTTC
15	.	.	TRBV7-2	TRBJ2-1	CASSLRDASYNEQFF	TGTGCCAGCAGCTTACGGGACGCATCCTACAATGAGCAGTTCTTC
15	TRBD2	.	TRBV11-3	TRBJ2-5	CASSLGLGGQETQYF	TGTGCCAGCAGCTTAGGATTGGGAGGGCAAGAGACCCAGTACTTC
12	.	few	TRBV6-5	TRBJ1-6	CASRGYNSPLHF	TGTGCCAGCAGGGGATATAATTCACCCCTCCACTTT
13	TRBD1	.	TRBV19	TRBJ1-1	CASGQALNTEAFF	TGTGCCAGTGGACAGGCCCTGAACACTGAAGCTTTCTTT
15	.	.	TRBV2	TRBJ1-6	CASRKETALNSPLHF	TGTGCCAGCAGGAAAGAGACAGCCCTTAATTCACCCCTCCACTTT
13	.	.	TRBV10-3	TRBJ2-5	CATRAQRLETQYF	TGTGCCACCAGGGCCCAACGGTTGGAGACCCAGTACTTC